This T cell receptor beta chain was identified during a study of identifying expanded T cells in peripheral blood. Study findings and constraints: Differentially abundant clones: around 1.2 between replicates, roughly 16 at roughly 2 weeks, around 19 at four. Clone count variance between roughly 2-week samples rose with total template count.

Profiled with immunoSEQ multiplex PCR; TCRdb holds only in-frame clones, not every one. The profile shows 75,000 to 95,000 clones, roughly 90% of them singletons. V gave up 1 base and J gave up 0 bases; unmatched junction bases: 4. The CDR3 has 15 residues. Germline assignment: CDR1 SQVTM and CDR2 ANQGSEA. Concerning this clone: Antigen: not known.

During the collection period, no donor immune events like infections were recorded. The TCR originated in a person between 18 and 75 years old in good health. The chain links TRBV29-1 to TRBJ1-1, with 8 bases that match TRBD1. The sample taken for sequencing was blood. In DNA form, the CDR3 reads TGCAGCGTTGAAGGAGGACAGGGTGTGAACACTGAAGCTTTCTTT. Translated: CSVEGGQGVNTEAFF.